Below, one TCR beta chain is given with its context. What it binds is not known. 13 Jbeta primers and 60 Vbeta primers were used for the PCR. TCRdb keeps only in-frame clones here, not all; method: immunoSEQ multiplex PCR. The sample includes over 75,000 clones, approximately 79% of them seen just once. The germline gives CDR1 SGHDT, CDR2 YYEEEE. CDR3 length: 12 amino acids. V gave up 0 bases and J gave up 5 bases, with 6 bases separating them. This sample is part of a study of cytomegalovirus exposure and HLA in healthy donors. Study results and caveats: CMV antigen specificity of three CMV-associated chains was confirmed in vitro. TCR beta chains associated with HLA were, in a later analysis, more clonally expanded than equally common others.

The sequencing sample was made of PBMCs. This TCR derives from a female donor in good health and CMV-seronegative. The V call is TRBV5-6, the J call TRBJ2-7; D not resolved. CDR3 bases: TGTGCCAGCAGCTTGGAGTGGCACGAGCAGTACTTC. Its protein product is CASSLEWHEQYF.